These 25 T cell receptor beta chains came from one sample sequenced in a study of blood T cell repertoires in COVID-19. This table comes from immunoSEQ multiplex PCR, and its TCRdb copy is limited to in-frame clones, with some not included. The repertoire holds 210,000 or so clones, about nine tenths seen once, with approximately 2.4% in the top ten. Sequencing was performed on peripheral blood. The receptors derive from a man aged 30-40 years with COVID-19, enrolled during active disease.

This clone was seen more than once but under ten times. V gene TRBV10-3 combines with J gene TRBJ1-3; D possibly corresponds to TRBD1 (6 bases). In germline, CDR1 is ENHRY, CDR2 SYGVKD. Trimming stripped 5 bases from V and 2 bases from J, with 10 bases between. The CDR3 spans 14 residues. CDR3 region: CAISSGTTGNTIYF. Written as DNA, the CDR3 is TGTGCCATCAGTTCCGGGACAACTGGAAACACCATATATTTT.

This clone was observed a single time. This chain uses TRBV19 with TRBJ2-5, with 9 bases fitting TRBD1. The V gene's germline CDR1 is LNHDA and CDR2 SQIVND (reference sequence). The trim removed 4 bases at V and 3 bases at J, leaving 6 bases unmatched. CDR3 length equals 15 residues. In DNA, the CDR3 is TGTGCCAGTAGTACCCGGACAGGGGAGGAAGAGACCCAGTACTTC. It translates to CASSTRTGEEETQYF.

The CDR3 loop reads CASSLEEWQGGTDTQYF. The CDR3 DNA reads TGTGCCAGCAGCTTAGAAGAGTGGCAGGGCGGCACAGATACGCAGTATTTT. This chain joins TRBV11-3 and TRBJ2-3; weak D call: TRBD1 (5 bases). This CDR3 spans 17 amino acids. Germline CDR1 and CDR2: SGHNT and YENEEA. V gave up 0 bases and J gave up 1 base, with 14 bases separating them.

V is TRBV30 and J is TRBJ1-6, with 10 bases lining up with TRBD1. The J segment lost 8 bases and the V segment lost 4 bases, leaving 5 bases of the junction unmatched. This CDR3 comprises 14 residues. Germline V gives CDR1 GTSNPN, CDR2 SVGIG (reference sequence). CDR3 coding DNA: TGTGCCTGGATCCTCGGGACAGGGGATTCACCCCTCCACTTT. It specifies CAWILGTGDSPLHF.

The CDR3 protein is CASWTGMNTEAFF. CDR3 coding DNA: TGTGCCAGCTGGACAGGCATGAACACTGAAGCTTTCTTT. The J gene is TRBJ1-1, the V gene TRBV27; 7 nucleotides align to TRBD1. The CDR3 runs to 13 residues. Germline loops: CDR1 MNHEY, CDR2 SMNVEV (reference sequence). The J segment lost 0 bases and the V segment lost 8 bases, leaving 3 bases of the junction unmatched.

The chain employs TRBV11-2 and TRBJ2-2, with TRBD2 identical over 14 bases. The CDR3 runs 16 residues. The germline gives CDR1 SGHAT, CDR2 FQNNGV. Trimming took 3 bases from V and 6 from J; bases not matched to a gene: 3. CDR3 region: CASSLWGLAGAGELFF. For the CDR3, the DNA is TGTGCCAGCAGCTTGTGGGGACTAGCGGGAGCCGGGGAGCTGTTTTTT.

Note on this clone: Its ends do not fully match the called genes, so a read error is possible. V and J are TRBV18 and TRBJ1-2; 9 bases are a match to TRBD1. The CDR3 totals 12 residues. Germline V gene sequence: CDR1 KGHSH, CDR2 LQKENI. The CDR3 coding sequence is TGTGCCAGCTCACCTGACCGGGACAGGGTAGCCTTC. Its translation: CASSPDRDRVAF.

The sample holds one count of this clone. The chain joins TRBV5-6 to TRBJ1-2; possible D gene TRBD1, 5 bases. The V and J ends lost 2 bases and 0 bases respectively, with 14 bases between them. The V gene's germline CDR1 is SGHDT and CDR2 YYEEEE. This CDR3 is 16 amino acids long. The CDR3 loop is CASSFLGARTNYGYTF. In nucleotides, the CDR3 is TGTGCCAGCAGCTTTCTTGGGGCCCGGACTAACTATGGCTACACCTTC.

This clone was counted between two and nine times. The same CDR3 also results from other DNA sequences found in this sample. V gene TRBV5-5 combines with J gene TRBJ2-5; TRBD1 matches at 8 bases. The CDR3 has 15 amino acids. With V trimmed by 0 bases and J by 5 bases, 6 bases remained unmatched. The germline gives CDR1 SGHKS, CDR2 YYEKEE (reference sequence). The CDR3, as DNA: TGTGCCAGCAGCTTGGGCCCAGGGGGCGAGGAGACCCAGTACTTC. It yields the protein CASSLGPGGEETQYF.

V usage is TRBV7-8 and J usage is TRBJ1-2; D may be TRBD1 (5 bases). V was pared by 5 bases and J by 8 bases, with 33 bases between. CDR3 length: 19 amino acids. Germline V CDR1 and CDR2: SGHVS, FQNEAQ. The CDR3 here is CASSLPHWDPRDSGVGYTF. The CDR3 nucleotides are TGTGCCAGCAGCCTCCCACATTGGGACCCCCGGGACTCGGGGGTCGGCTACACCTTC. Supplemented by reference TRBV7-8 and TRBJ1-2, the full variable domain reads GAGVSQSPRYKVAKRGQDVALRCDPISGHVSLFWYQQALGQGPEFLTYFQNEAQLDKSGLPSDRFFAERPEGSVSTLKIQRTQQEDSAVYLCASSLPHWDPRDSGVGYTFGSGTRLTVV.

The chain links TRBV4-2 to TRBJ1-2, with TRBD1 matching over 9 bases. This CDR3 is 17 amino acids long. After removal of 2 bases from V and 0 bases from J, the junction contained 7 bases not matched to a gene. Germline V CDR1 and CDR2: LGHNA, YNFKEQ. DNA of the CDR3: TGTGCCAGCAGCCAACCAAACAGGGGGCAAGCTAACTATGGCTACACCTTC. This codes for CASSQPNRGQANYGYTF.

V gene TRBV7-3 combines with J gene TRBJ2-1; TRBD2 agrees at 12 bases. The CDR3 is 15 residues long. Germline loops: CDR1 SGHTA, CDR2 FQGTGA. The V segment lost 4 bases and the J segment 5 bases; nucleotides outside the gene matches: 3. The CDR3 loop is CASSSLAGGNNEQFF. The DNA for the CDR3 is TGTGCCAGCAGCTCCCTAGCGGGGGGGAACAATGAGCAGTTCTTC. The whole variable domain, filled in from reference TRBV7-3 and TRBJ2-1, reads GAGVSQTPSNKVTEKGKYVELRCDPISGHTALYWYRQSLGQGPEFLIYFQGTGAADDSGLPNDRFFAVRPEGSVSTLKIQRTERGDSAVYLCASSSLAGGNNEQFFGPGTRLTVL.

A few counts support this clone. The J gene is TRBJ1-6, the V gene TRBV6-1, with D uncertain. CDR3 length: 15 residues. Germline lookup yields CDR1 MNHNS and CDR2 SASEGT. V lost 1 base, J lost 1 base, and 5 bases lay in between. CDR3 nucleotides: TGTGCCAGCAGTGAAGGGAGTTCCTATAATTCACCCCTCCACTTT. This encodes CASSEGSSYNSPLHF.

The chain carries TRBV7-3 and TRBJ1-3, with TRBD1 identical over 7 bases. Trimming took 4 bases from V and 3 from J; bases not matched to a gene: 6. CDR1 is SGHTA and CDR2 is FQGTGA in the germline V gene. This CDR3 is 15 amino acids long. CDR3 nucleotide sequence: TGTGCCAGCAGCTCGACAGGGTTTATTGGAAACACCATATATTTT. Protein product: CASSSTGFIGNTIYF.

This chain uses TRBV5-1 with TRBJ1-3; 7 bases line up with TRBD1. Trimming at V came to 1 base and at J to 8 bases, leaving 6 bases not matched to a gene. Germline CDR1 reads SGHRS; CDR2 reads YFSETQ. CDR3 length: 14 residues. Here the CDR3 reads CASSLTGAVDTIYF. The CDR3 DNA reads TGCGCCAGCAGCTTGACAGGGGCAGTGGACACCATATATTTT.

The chain uses TRBV12-3 or TRBV12-4 and TRBJ1-5; a weak D match, TRBD1 (6 bases). Between the trimmed V and J ends, which lost 5 bases and 5 bases, there was a span of 10 bases. This CDR3 contains 13 residues. CDR3 sequence (DNA): TGTGCCAGCAGTATGGACAGCGATCAGCCCCAGCATTTT. The encoded protein is CASSMDSDQPQHF.

The chain employs TRBV6-5 and TRBJ1-1; weak D call: TRBD1 (6 bases). Trimming removed 4 bases at V and 1 base at J, with 7 bases between. Germline lookup yields CDR1 MNHEY and CDR2 SVGAGI. The CDR3 spans 13 residues. DNA for the CDR3: TGTGCCAGCAGTTTACAGGGGAACACTGAAGCTTTCTTT. Translating gives CASSLQGNTEAFF.

The rearrangement links TRBV7-3 to TRBJ1-1; D is undetermined. The CDR3 is 14 amino acids. The V end lost 7 bases, the J end lost 1 base, and 13 bases lay between the germline ends. From germline, CDR1 is SGHTA and CDR2 FQGTGA. This CDR3 is CASIFRGENTEAFF. The CDR3 DNA follows: TGTGCCAGCATCTTCCGCGGGGAGAACACTGAAGCTTTCTTT.

The chain couples TRBV4-2 to TRBJ1-5, with D perhaps TRBD1 (5 bases). Germline V gene lookup returns CDR1 LGHNA and CDR2 YNFKEQ. There are 15 residues in the CDR3. V was trimmed by 1 base and J by 7 bases, leaving 14 bases between them. CDR3 nucleotide sequence: TGTGCCAGCAGCCAAGCGGGGCAGCGGGGACAGCCCCAGCATTTT. It specifies CASSQAGQRGQPQHF.

This sequence joins TRBV6-5 and TRBJ1-1; no firm D call. The V end lost 0 bases, the J end lost 5 bases, and 13 bases lay between the germline ends. The CDR3 has 15 residues. From germline, CDR1 is MNHEY and CDR2 SVGAGI. The CDR3 reads CASSYSGLPGTEAFF. In DNA form, the CDR3 reads TGTGCCAGCAGTTACTCGGGTCTCCCGGGGACTGAAGCTTTCTTT.

The rearrangement links TRBV5-1 to TRBJ2-3; TRBD1 agrees at 8 bases. The ends lost 4 bases at V and 1 base at J; junction bases unmatched: 2. The CDR3 is 14 amino acids. Germline lookup yields CDR1 SGHRS and CDR2 YFSETQ. The chain's CDR3 is CASSPGQGTDTQYF. CDR3 in DNA: TGCGCCAGCAGCCCGGGACAGGGCACAGATACGCAGTATTTT.

The chain recombines TRBV27 with TRBJ1-1, with 7 bases fitting TRBD1. The CDR3 totals 16 residues. Germline trimming cut 5 bases from V and 5 bases from J; bases unmatched to any gene: 14. In germline, CDR1 is MNHEY, CDR2 SMNVEV (reference sequence). Here the CDR3 reads CASSAQQGFQGTEAFF. The CDR3 bases are TGTGCCAGCAGTGCCCAACAGGGGTTTCAGGGGACTGAAGCTTTCTTT.

The chain recombines TRBV3-1 (or the pseudogene TRBV3-2) with TRBJ2-2, with D possibly matching TRBD2 (5 bases). Trimming removed 0 bases at V and 7 bases at J, with 12 bases between. The CDR3 contains 15 residues. The germline V gene encodes CDR1 LGHDT and CDR2 YNNKEL (reference sequence). In DNA form, the CDR3 reads TGTGCCAGCAGCCAAGACTTTCCGGGGTACGGGGAGCTGTTTTTT. It codes for CASSQDFPGYGELFF.

The CDR3 spells CASSPTTGGSSYNSPLHF. CDR3 in DNA: TGTGCCAGCAGTCCTACGACAGGGGGGAGCTCCTATAATTCACCCCTCCACTTT. This chain links TRBV6-6 with TRBJ1-6; TRBD1 agrees at 9 bases. CDR3 length: 18 residues. Germline loops: CDR1 MNHNY, CDR2 SVGAGI (reference sequence). Trimming at V came to 5 bases and at J to 0 bases, leaving 8 bases not matched to a gene.

V is TRBV28 and J is TRBJ1-4; weak D call: TRBD1 (6 bases). Germline V gene data show CDR1 as MDHEN and CDR2 as SYDVKM. The CDR3 has 14 residues. V dropped 7 bases and J dropped 1 base, with 10 bases sitting between them. The CDR3 reads CASNKGGTNEKLFF. The CDR3 DNA sequence: TGTGCCAGCAACAAAGGGGGAACTAATGAAAAACTGTTTTTT. Full variable domain (missing parts from reference TRBV28 and TRBJ1-4): DVKVTQSSRYLVKRTGEKVFLECVQDMDHENMFWYRQDPGLGLRLIYFSYDVKMKEKGDIPEGYSVSREKKERFSLILESASTNQTSMYLCASNKGGTNEKLFFGSGTQLSVL.